The TCR beta chain under discussion was sequenced for a study of identical twins' blood T cells. TCRdb re-derived calls from the 5' RACE reads in MiXCR, one entry per CDR3 protein. The data hold 350,000 to 400,000 distinct CDR3 sequences, with about 28% observed a single time. The CDR3 length is 16 residues. Germline CDR1 SGHKS, CDR2 YYEKEE (reference sequence). V lost 4 bases to trimming and J lost 2 bases, with 16 bases between them. Study outcomes and limitations: Twins shared more top CDR3 clonotypes than unrelated donors did. Shared environment remains a possible cause of twin similarity. Twins shared about as many clonotypes as their cloneset sizes predicted.

This clonotype was counted once. The antigen remains undetermined. This TCR came from a woman aged 18-50 years in good health. The sample taken for sequencing was PBMCs. V is TRBV5-5 and J is TRBJ2-1, with D maybe TRBD2 (6 bases). CDR3 bases: TGTGCCAGCAGCCTTCAAAGTCTAGCGACCTACAATGAGCAGTTCTTC. Amino acids: CASSLQSLATYNEQFF. The complete variable domain, with remaining parts taken from reference TRBV5-5 and TRBJ2-1, reads DAGVTQSPTHLIKTRGQQVTLRCSPISGHKSVSWYQQVLGQGPQFIFQYYEKEERGRGNFPDRFSARQFPNYSSELNVNALLLGDSALYLCASSLQSLATYNEQFFGPGTRLTVL.